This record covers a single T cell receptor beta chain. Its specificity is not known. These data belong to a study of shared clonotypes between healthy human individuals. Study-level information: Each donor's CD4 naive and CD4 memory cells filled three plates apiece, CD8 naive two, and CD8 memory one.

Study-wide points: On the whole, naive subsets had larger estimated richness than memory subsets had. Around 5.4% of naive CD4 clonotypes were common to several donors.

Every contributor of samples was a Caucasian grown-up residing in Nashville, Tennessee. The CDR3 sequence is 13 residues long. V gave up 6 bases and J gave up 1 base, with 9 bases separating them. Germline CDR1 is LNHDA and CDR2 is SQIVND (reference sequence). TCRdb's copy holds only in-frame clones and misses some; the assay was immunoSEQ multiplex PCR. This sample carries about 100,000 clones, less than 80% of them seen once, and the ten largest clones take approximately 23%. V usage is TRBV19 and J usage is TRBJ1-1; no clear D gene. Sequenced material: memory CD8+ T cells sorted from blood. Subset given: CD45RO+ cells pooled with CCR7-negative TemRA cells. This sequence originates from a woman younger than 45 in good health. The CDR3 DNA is TGTGCCAGTAGCAAGACACAGAACACTGAAGCTTTCTTT. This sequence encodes CASSKTQNTEAFF. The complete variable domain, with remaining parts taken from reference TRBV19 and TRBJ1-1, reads DGGITQSPKYLFRKEGQNVTLSCEQNLNHDAMYWYRQDPGQGLRLIYYSQIVNDFQKGDIAEGYSVSREKKESFPLTVTSAQKNPTAFYLCASSKTQNTEAFFGQGTRLTVV.